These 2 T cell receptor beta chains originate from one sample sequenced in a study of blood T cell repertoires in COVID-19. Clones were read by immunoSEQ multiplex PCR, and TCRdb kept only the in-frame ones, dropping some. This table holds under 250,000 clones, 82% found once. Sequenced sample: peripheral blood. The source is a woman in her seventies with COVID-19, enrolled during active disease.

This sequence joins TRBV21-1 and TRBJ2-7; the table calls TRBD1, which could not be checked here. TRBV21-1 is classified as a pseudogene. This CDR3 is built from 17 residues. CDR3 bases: TGTGCCAGCAGCAACCCGTCCGTCGATGAGGCAGGGCTCGAGCAGTACTTC. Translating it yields CASSNPSVDEAGLEQYF.

The CDR3, as DNA: TGTGCCAGCTCACCGGGACTAGCGGGAGTGGAGTGGAATGAGCAGTTCTTC. This gives the protein CASSPGLAGVEWNEQFF. The rearrangement uses TRBV18 and TRBJ2-1, with TRBD2 identical over 14 bases. CDR3 length: 17 residues. The V gene's germline CDR1 is KGHSH and CDR2 LQKENI. V lost 3 bases, J lost 7 bases, and 8 bases stayed unmatched.